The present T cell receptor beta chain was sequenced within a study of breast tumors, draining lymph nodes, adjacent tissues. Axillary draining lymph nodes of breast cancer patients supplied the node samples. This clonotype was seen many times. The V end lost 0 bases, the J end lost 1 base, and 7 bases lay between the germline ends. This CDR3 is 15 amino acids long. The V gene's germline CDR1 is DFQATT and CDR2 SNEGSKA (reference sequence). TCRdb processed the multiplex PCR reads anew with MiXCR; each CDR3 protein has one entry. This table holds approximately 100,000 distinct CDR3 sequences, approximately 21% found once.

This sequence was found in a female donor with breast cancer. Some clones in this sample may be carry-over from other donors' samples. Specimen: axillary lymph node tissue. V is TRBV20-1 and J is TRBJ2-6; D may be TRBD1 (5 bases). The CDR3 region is CSARDAGSGANVLTF. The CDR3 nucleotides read TGCAGTGCTAGAGATGCAGGGTCTGGGGCCAACGTCCTGACTTTC.